This T cell receptor beta chain was profiled in a study of CD8+ T cells in alopecia areata. The wider study: Oral tofacitinib, 5 to 10 mg twice daily, was given in an open-label trial.

cDNA reverse transcribed from extracted RNA served as the sequencing template. Clones were read by immunoSEQ multiplex PCR, and TCRdb kept only the in-frame ones, dropping some. The data show about 190,000 clones, with roughly three fifths seen just once and approximately 0.69% held by the top ten. Treatment of the sample: oral pan-JAK inhibitor, 5-10 mg twice daily. This CDR3 has 18 amino acids. The V gene end was trimmed by 5 bases and the J gene end by 2 bases; junction bases not matched to a gene: 9. Germline V gives CDR1 SGHRS, CDR2 YFSETQ. The sequence was obtained from a human donor with alopecia areata. This sequence joins TRBV5-1 and TRBJ2-1, with 14 bases fitting TRBD2. This specimen consisted of CD4+ T cells sorted from blood, obtained at week 4, from a patient treated with tofacitinib. The CDR3 bases are TGCGCCAGCAGACCTGCCCCGGGACTAGCGGGAGCCTACAATGAGCAGTTCTTC. This codes for CASRPAPGLAGAYNEQFF.